This TCR beta chain emerged from a study of T and B cells in COVID-19 patients. The overall study: Of 20 active-infection patients, 12 were critically ill with mechanical ventilation or extracorporeal membrane oxygenation.

BIOMED2 TRB-A/B primer pools were used in multiplex TRB PCR. TCRdb re-called the multiplex PCR reads through MiXCR, storing one row per CDR3 protein. The repertoire has roughly 9,600 distinct CDR3 sequences, about a third of them found once; the top ten carry 53%. Each TRB amplification used roughly 240-550 ng of genomic DNA from blood. General study results and limits: Active COVID-19 showed highly clonal TRB repertoires; recovery showed diversity and richness above healthy donors.

As for this clonotype: Its antigen is as yet unknown. Possible read error: a much larger clone is one base away.

CDR3 length equals 14 residues. Germline CDR1 SGHNT, CDR2 YENEEA. Material for sequencing was blood. The chain recombines TRBV11-3 with TRBJ2-3, with D uncertain. Near its end, the DNA agrees better with TRBJ2-7, so the J call may be wrong. The sequence derives from a human donor with active COVID-19. The chain's CDR3 is CASSSSLRGNEQYF. CDR3 in DNA: TGTGCCAGCAGTTCTTCACTTCGCGGAAATGAGCAGTACTTC.